This T cell receptor (beta chain) was documented in a study of cytomegalovirus exposure and HLA in healthy donors. For the study at large: Earlier findings included nearly 120 million unique TCR beta sequences obtained from about 170 million T cells.

The PCR employed 60 Vbeta primers together with 13 Jbeta primers. Clones were sequenced by immunoSEQ multiplex PCR, and TCRdb holds only the in-frame ones, with some missing. The table shows approximately 140,000 clones, with approximately 84% occurring only once. There are a few counts of this clone. Its antigen remains unknown. Germline lookup yields CDR1 MNHNY and CDR2 SVGAGI (reference sequence). The CDR3 runs 14 residues. Deletions cut 0 bases from V and 5 bases from J, with 10 bases between. Findings and limits, study-wide: TRBV6-2, TRBV6-3 and other indistinguishable V segments were excluded. On later analysis, the bulk of CMV-associated TCR beta chains appeared to be HLA-restricted.

The chain links TRBV6-6 to TRBJ1-1; no clear D gene. This receptor was identified in a woman aged 18-29 years in good health and CMV-seronegative. The specimen sequenced was PBMCs. For the CDR3, the DNA is TGTGCCAGCAGTTACTCGGCGCTCGGGACTGAAGCTTTCTTT. Protein product: CASSYSALGTEAFF.